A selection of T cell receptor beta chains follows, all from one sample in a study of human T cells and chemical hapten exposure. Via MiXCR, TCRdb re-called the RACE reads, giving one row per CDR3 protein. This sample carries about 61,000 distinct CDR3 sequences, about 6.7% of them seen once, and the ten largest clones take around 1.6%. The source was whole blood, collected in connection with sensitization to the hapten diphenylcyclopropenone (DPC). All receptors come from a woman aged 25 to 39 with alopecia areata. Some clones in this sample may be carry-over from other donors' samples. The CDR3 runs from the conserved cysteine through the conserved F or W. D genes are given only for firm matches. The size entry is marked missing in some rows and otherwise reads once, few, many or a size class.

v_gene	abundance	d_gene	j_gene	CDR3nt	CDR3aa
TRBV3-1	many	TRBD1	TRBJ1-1	TGTGCCAGCAGCCAGGGACAGCCGAACACTGAAGCTTTCTTT	CASSQGQPNTEAFF
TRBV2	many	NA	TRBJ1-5	TGTGCCAGCAGTGAAAGGTCAGGGAGGCAGCCCCAGCATTTT	CASSERSGRQPQHF
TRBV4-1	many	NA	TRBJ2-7	TGCGCCAGCAGCCAAGTCAGGCAGGGCAGTCCCGAGCAGTACTTC	CASSQVRQGSPEQYF
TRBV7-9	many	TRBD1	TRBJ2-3	TGTGCCAGCAGCCTCCGGGACAGGGTCTCAGATACGCAGTATTTT	CASSLRDRVSDTQYF
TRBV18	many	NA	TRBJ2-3	TGTGCCAGCTCACCTGCCCGGCCGGGGTCCCCCAGGGGTACGCAGTATTTT	CASSPARPGSPRGTQYF
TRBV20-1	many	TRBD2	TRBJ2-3	TGCAGTGCTAGAGGTTACGGGGGGGCAGGCACAGATACGCAGTATTTT	CSARGYGGAGTDTQYF
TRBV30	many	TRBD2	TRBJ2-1	TGTGCCTGGACAAAAAGCGGGGGAGGAAATGAGCAGTTCTTC	CAWTKSGGGNEQFF
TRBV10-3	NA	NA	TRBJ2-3	TGTGCCACCGACCAGAGACAGGCAAACACAGATACGCAGTATTTT	CATDQRQANTDTQYF
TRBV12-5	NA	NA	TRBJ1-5	TGTGCTAGTGGTGGGGAGGGGGGGGCGCATAGCAATCAGCCCCAGCATTTT	CASGGEGGAHSNQPQHF
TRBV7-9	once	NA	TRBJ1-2	TGTGCCAGCAGCAGGAATGGCTACAACTTC	CASSRNGYNF
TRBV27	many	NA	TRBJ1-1	TGTGCCAGCAGTTTACCGGGACACATCACTGAAGCTTTCTTT	CASSLPGHITEAFF
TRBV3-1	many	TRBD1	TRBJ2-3	TGTGCCAGCAGCCGACAGGGCAGGGGAACCACAGATACGCAGTATTTT	CASSRQGRGTTDTQYF
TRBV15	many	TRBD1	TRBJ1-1	TGTGCCACCAGCAGAGGAGGCAGGGGGGACACTGAAGCTTTCTTT	CATSRGGRGDTEAFF
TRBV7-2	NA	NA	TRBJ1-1	TGTGCCAGCAGCTTAGCGCGCGGTATCTCTGAAGCTTTCTTT	CASSLARGISEAFF
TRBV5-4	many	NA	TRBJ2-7	TGTGCCAGCAGCTTGGGGCAGAGCCGGGCGGGGGAGCAGTACTTC	CASSLGQSRAGEQYF
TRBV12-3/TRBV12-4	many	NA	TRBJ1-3	TGTGCCAGCAGTCCTCACAGGGAAGCAGCTGGAAACACCATATATTTT	CASSPHREAAGNTIYF
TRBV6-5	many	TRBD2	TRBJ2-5	TGTGCCAGCAGCCCTGGACTAGCGGGGGGCCAAGAGACCCAGTACTTC	CASSPGLAGGQETQYF
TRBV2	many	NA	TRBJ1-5	TGTGCCAGCAGTGAAGGGTTCGGGGGCGCACGCAATCAGCCCCAGCATTTT	CASSEGFGGARNQPQHF
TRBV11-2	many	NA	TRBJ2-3	TGTGCCAGCAGCTGGTTAAAAGCAGATACGCAGTATTTT	CASSWLKADTQYF
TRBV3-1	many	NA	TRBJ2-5	TGTGCCAGCAGCGTGGTCTCCCGGGGAGAGACCCAGTACTTC	CASSVVSRGETQYF
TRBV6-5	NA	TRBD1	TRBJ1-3	TGTGCCAGCAGTTCGACAGGGGCGCGAGGAAACACCATATATTTT	CASSSTGARGNTIYF
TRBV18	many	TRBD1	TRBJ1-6	TGTGCCAGCTCACCGGGACAGGCAGGTTCACCCCTCCACTTT	CASSPGQAGSPLHF
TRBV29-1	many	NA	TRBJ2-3	TGCAGCGTGGGGGGTCCAGGGGGCACAGATACGCAGTATTTT	CSVGGPGGTDTQYF
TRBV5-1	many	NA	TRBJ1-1	TGCGCCAGCAGCTTGGCGGGGTACACTGAAGCTTTCTTT	CASSLAGYTEAFF
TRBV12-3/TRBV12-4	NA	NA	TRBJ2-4	TGTGCCAGCAGCTCAATAGCCAAAAACATTCAGTACTTC	CASSSIAKNIQYF
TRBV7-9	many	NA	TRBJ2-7	TGTGCCAGCAGCTATATAGGGGGGACCCACTCCTACGAGCAGTACTTC	CASSYIGGTHSYEQYF
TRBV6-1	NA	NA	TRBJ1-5	TGTGCCAGCAGGGGCGATCGACAGCCCCAGCATTTT	CASRGDRQPQHF
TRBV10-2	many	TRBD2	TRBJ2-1	TGCGCCAGCAGTGGACCGGGGGGGGGCCGGGGTGAGCAGTTCTTC	CASSGPGGGRGEQFF
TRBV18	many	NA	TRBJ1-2	TGTGCCAGCTCTCCTACAGGGACCTACTATGGCTACACCTTC	CASSPTGTYYGYTF
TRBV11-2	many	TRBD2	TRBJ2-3	TGTGCCAGCAGCTTCCGAAGCGGGGTAGGCACAGATACGCAGTATTTT	CASSFRSGVGTDTQYF
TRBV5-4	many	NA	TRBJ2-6	TGTGCCAGCAGCTTGCCCAGGTCCTACCCTGGGGCCAACGTCCTGACTTTC	CASSLPRSYPGANVLTF
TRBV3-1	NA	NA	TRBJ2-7	TGTGCCAGCAGCCTTACCGAGGTGTGGGAACACGAGCAGTACTTC	CASSLTEVWEHEQYF
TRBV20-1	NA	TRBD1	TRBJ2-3	TGCAGTGGACGGGGACAGGGCAAAGATACGCAGTATTTT	CSGRGQGKDTQYF
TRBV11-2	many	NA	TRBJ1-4	TGTGCCAGCAGCTTAGCCCCTCCGGCCTCTTCGCTTTTT	CASSLAPPASSLF
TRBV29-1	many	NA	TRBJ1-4	TGCAGCGTGGGCGGCACGGATGAAAAACTGTTTTTT	CSVGGTDEKLFF
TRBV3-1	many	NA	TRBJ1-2	TGTGCCAGCAGCCAAGATGACTGGACTAACTATGGCTACACCTTC	CASSQDDWTNYGYTF
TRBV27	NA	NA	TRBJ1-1	TGTGCCAGCAGTTTACTAGGAGGGCGAAACACTGAAGCTTTCTTT	CASSLLGGRNTEAFF
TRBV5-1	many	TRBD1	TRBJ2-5	TGCGCCAGCAGCTTGAGTAGAGGGGGCTACCAAGAGACCCAGTACTTC	CASSLSRGGYQETQYF
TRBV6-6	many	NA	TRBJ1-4	TGTGCCAGCACATACGCCCTGGGGGAAAAACTGTTTTTT	CASTYALGEKLFF
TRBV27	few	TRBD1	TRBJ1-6	TGTGCCAGCAGTTTAAGTGGACAGGGGGTATCACCCCTCCACTTT	CASSLSGQGVSPLHF
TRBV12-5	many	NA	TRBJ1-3	TGTGCTAGTGGTCCAGGGTTCTCTGGAAACACCATATATTTT	CASGPGFSGNTIYF
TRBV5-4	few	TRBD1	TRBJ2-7	TGTGCCAGCAGCTCCCGGGACAGGGGGATCTACCAGTACGAGCAGTACTTC	CASSSRDRGIYQYEQYF
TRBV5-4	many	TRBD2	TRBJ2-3	TGTGCCAGCAGCCCTAGCGGACGCACAGATACGCAGTATTTT	CASSPSGRTDTQYF
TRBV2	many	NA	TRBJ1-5	TGTGCCAGCAGTGACGTCTGGAATCAGCCCCAGCATTTT	CASSDVWNQPQHF
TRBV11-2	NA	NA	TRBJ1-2	TGTGCCAGCAGCTCCGGAGTTGCGGGCTTCTTTTATGGCTACACCTTC	CASSSGVAGFFYGYTF
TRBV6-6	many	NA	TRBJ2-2	TGTGCCAGCAGTTACAACTGGGGTGTTATCACCGGGGAGCTGTTTTTT	CASSYNWGVITGELFF
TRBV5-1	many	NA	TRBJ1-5	TGCGCCAGCAGCTTGGGATTCGGGCCAGAAAGCAATCAGCCCCAGCATTTT	CASSLGFGPESNQPQHF
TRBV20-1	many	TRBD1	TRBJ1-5	TGCAGTGCTAGAGCCGGGACAGGGGGCATCAATCAGCCCCAGCATTTT	CSARAGTGGINQPQHF
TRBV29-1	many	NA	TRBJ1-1	TGCAGCGTTGGAAGGCAGGGGAACACTGAAGCTTTCTTT	CSVGRQGNTEAFF
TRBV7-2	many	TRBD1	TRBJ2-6	TGTGCCAGCAGCTTCGACCAGACAGGGACTGGGGCCAACGTCCTGACTTTC	CASSFDQTGTGANVLTF
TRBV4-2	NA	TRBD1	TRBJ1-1	TGTGCCAGCAGCCGAGGACAGGGAATGAACACTGAAGCTTTCTTT	CASSRGQGMNTEAFF